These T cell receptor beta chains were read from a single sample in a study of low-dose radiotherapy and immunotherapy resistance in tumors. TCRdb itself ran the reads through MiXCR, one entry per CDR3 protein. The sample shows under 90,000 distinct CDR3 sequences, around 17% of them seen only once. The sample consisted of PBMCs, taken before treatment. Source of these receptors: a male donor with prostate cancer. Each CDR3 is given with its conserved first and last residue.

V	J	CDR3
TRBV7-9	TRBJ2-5	CASSLGQRFGETQYF
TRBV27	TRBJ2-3	CATSDGDRVGTDTQYF
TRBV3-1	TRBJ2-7	CASSQDLVAGLREQYF
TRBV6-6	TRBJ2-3	CASSYPASGVTDTQYF
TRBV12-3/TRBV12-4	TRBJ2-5	CASSSVRRPGGETQYF
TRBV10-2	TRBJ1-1	CASRDRGDTEAFF
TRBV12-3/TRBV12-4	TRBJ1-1	CASSLWSAREGEAFF
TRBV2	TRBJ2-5	CASSPPTQETQYF
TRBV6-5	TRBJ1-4	CASSYRHSEKLFF
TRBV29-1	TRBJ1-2	CSVDPGPGSWSGYTF
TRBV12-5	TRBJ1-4	CASGLGLEANEKLFF
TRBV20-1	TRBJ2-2	CSAIPRLAGGTGELFF
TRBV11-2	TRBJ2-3	CASSLEAGNTQYF
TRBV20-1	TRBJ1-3	CSAPPPPGEFGNTIYF
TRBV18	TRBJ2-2	CASSPAGGTNTGELFF
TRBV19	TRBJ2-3	CASTAGVASTDTQYF
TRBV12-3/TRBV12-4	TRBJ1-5	CASSLGPFGQPQHF
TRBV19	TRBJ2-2	CASSVLTGGTGELFF
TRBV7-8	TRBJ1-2	CASSLVGGDGGYTF
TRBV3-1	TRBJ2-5	CASSRGHGETQYF
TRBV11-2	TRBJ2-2	CASSLYISSGGVGELFF
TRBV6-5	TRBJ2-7	CASRPPTGEQYF
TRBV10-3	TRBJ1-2	CAISGTGTRYTF
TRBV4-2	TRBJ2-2	CASSQEGGGPPVTGELFF
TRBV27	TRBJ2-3	CASSLKTGVNTQYF
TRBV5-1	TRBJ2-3	CASSPRLAGGNTDTQYF
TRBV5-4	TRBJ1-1	CASWRNTEAFF
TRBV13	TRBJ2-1	CASSLLAGGLGYNEQFF
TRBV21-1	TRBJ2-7	CASSTNSSPPYEQYF
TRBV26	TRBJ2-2	CASRSSPSTGELFF
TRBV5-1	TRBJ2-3	CASSVLGGGTDTQYF
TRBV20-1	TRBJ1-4	CSARRAGLSEKLFF
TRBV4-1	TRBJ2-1	CASSRDRGVVNEQFF
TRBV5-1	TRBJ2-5	CASSWWGQGAQTQYF
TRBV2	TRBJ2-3	CASKGSVETDTQYF
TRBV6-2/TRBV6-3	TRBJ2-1	CASNRLAGGPGSYNEQFF
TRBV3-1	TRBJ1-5	CASSQSTGGSDRQPQHF
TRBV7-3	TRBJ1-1	CASSSSPGTDAEAFF
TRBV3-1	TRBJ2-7	CASSQPTGHEQYF
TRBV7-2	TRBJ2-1	CASSLDAGGRYNEQFF
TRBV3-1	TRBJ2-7	CASSQRSLSGGSYEQYF
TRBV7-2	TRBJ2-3	CASSSDGASTDTQYF
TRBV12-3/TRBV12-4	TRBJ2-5	CASRPTSTGETQYF
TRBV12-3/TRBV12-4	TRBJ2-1	CASRDIGGYNEQFF
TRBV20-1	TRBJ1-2	CSAPPGGLGYGYTF
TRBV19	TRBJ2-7	CASSIDPGGAQYF
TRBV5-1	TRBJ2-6	CASSLDVSGANVLTF
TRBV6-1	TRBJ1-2	CAIRLVQGAYGYTF
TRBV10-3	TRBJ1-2	CAISSTGEGYGYTF
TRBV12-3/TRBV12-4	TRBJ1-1	CASSLLDRDAEAFF
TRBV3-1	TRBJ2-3	CASSPRGARGTQYF
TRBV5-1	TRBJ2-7	CASSPTGQHEQYF
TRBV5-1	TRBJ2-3	CASSLEDSAGATDTQYF
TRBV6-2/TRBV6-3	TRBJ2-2	CASTFRQGAGELFF